Listed here are 30 T cell receptor beta chains from one sample, sequenced in a study of CD8+CD57+ T cells in acquired aplastic anemia. Before being chosen for sequencing, patients had shown CD8+CD57+ cell expansion by flow cytometry. Using genomic DNA as the template, TCR beta VDJ and CDR3 profiling was carried out. A single record per CDR3 protein comes from TCRdb applying MiXCR to the reads. The repertoire holds 150,000 to 200,000 distinct CDR3 sequences, with roughly 50% as singletons. The source material was sorted CD4+, CD8+, or CD8+CD57+ T cells (not recorded which) from PBMCs. These receptors all come from a human donor with aplastic anemia.

V and J are TRBV5-1 and TRBJ2-7; a possible D gene is TRBD1 (8 bases). The length of the CDR3 is 14 residues. The V end lost 0 bases, the J end lost 4 bases, and 11 bases lay between the germline ends. Per the germline V gene, CDR1 is SGHRS and CDR2 is YFSETQ. CDR3 loop: CASSLDRGGYEQYF. The DNA of the CDR3 is TGCGCCAGCAGCTTGGACAGGGGGGGTTACGAGCAGTACTTC.

This clonotype showed up many times. V is TRBV6-1 and J is TRBJ2-7; D gene uncertain. Trimming stripped 7 bases from V and 2 bases from J, with 15 bases between. Germline V lookup: CDR1 MNHNS, CDR2 SASEGT. The CDR3 loop spans 14 amino acids. The DNA for the CDR3 is TGTGCCAGCACCGCACGCGACGGACCCTACGAGCAGTACTTC. Translation: CASTARDGPYEQYF.

This rearrangement joins TRBV19 to TRBJ1-5; no firm D call. The CDR3 extends over 12 amino acids. Per germline, CDR1 LNHDA and CDR2 SQIVND (reference sequence). V was cut by 6 bases and J by 13 bases, with 16 bases left in between. The CDR3 is CASSFDRRGQHF. The CDR3 coding sequence is TGTGCCAGTAGCTTCGACCGACGCGGTCAGCATTTT. The full variable domain, completed using reference TRBV19 and TRBJ1-5, is DGGITQSPKYLFRKEGQNVTLSCEQNLNHDAMYWYRQDPGQGLRLIYYSQIVNDFQKGDIAEGYSVSREKKESFPLTVTSAQKNPTAFYLCASSFDRRGQHFGDGTRLSIL.

There are many counts of this clonotype. The V call is TRBV20-1, the J call TRBJ2-7; 8 bases fit TRBD2. This CDR3 spans 12 amino acids. The ends lost 2 bases at V and 7 bases at J; junction bases unmatched: 4. CDR1 is DFQATT, CDR2 SNEGSKA, per germline (reference sequence). The CDR3 region is CSARLAGGEQYF. CDR3 in DNA: TGCAGTGCTAGACTAGCGGGTGGGGAGCAGTACTTC.

CDR3 region: CATGQIKNSPLHF. The CDR3 coding sequence is TGTGCCACCGGACAGATTAAAAATTCACCCCTCCACTTT. The V call is TRBV19, the J call TRBJ1-6, with D possibly being TRBD1 (6 bases). Trimming shortened V by 10 bases and J by 7 bases, and 14 bases separated the two germline ends. Germline CDR1 and CDR2: LNHDA and SQIVND (reference sequence). CDR3 length: 13 residues.

The CDR3 sequence is CASTPGLAGNEQYF. CDR3 DNA sequence: TGTGCCAGCACCCCGGGACTAGCGGGAAACGAGCAGTACTTC. The chain uses TRBV9 and TRBJ2-7, with 13 bases that match TRBD2. V lost 6 bases to trimming and J lost 5 bases; unmatched junction nucleotides: 5. Germline loops: CDR1 SGDLS, CDR2 YYNGEE. The CDR3 sequence is 14 residues long.

The J gene is TRBJ2-5, the V gene TRBV20-1; the match to TRBD1 covers 8 bases. The J segment lost 5 bases and the V segment lost 1 base, leaving 6 bases of the junction unmatched. The CDR3 is 14 amino acids. Germline CDR1 DFQATT, CDR2 SNEGSKA (reference sequence). The CDR3 reads CSARGTGIGETQYF. The CDR3 nucleotides read TGCAGTGCTAGAGGGACAGGGATTGGGGAGACCCAGTACTTC.

The chain combines TRBV20-1 with TRBJ2-2, with 9 nucleotides matching TRBD2. The CDR3 runs 14 residues. The germline CDR1 and CDR2 sequences are DFQATT and SNEGSKA (reference sequence). V dropped 2 bases and J dropped 10; count of bases not matched to a gene: 8. This chain's CDR3 is CSARQAGGPVELFF. DNA for the CDR3: TGCAGTGCTAGACAGGCGGGAGGGCCTGTGGAGCTGTTTTTT.

The chain has TRBV29-1 and TRBJ2-7; the D gene is possibly TRBD1 (5 bases). CDR1 and CDR2 (germline): SQVTM, ANQGSEA. The V end lost 3 bases, the J end lost 5 bases, and 11 bases lay between the germline ends. The CDR3 is 12 residues long. The CDR3 bases are TGCAGCGTTGAGGGGCAGGGCCACGAGCAGTACTTC. Translated, it gives CSVEGQGHEQYF.

The chain joins TRBV9 to TRBJ1-6; weak D call: TRBD1 (5 bases). This CDR3 comprises 15 residues. Germline V gene sequence: CDR1 SGDLS, CDR2 YYNGEE. Trimming removed 1 base from V and 7 bases from J, with 12 bases in between. The CDR3 reads CASSVSGQGNSPLHF. The CDR3 DNA reads as TGTGCCAGCAGCGTATCCGGGCAGGGCAATTCACCCCTCCACTTT. The entire variable domain, with the rest obtained from reference TRBV9 and TRBJ1-6, is as follows: DSGVTQTPKHLITATGQRVTLRCSPRSGDLSVYWYQQSLDQGLQFLIQYYNGEERAKGNILERFSAQQFPDLHSELNLSSLELGDSALYFCASSVSGQGNSPLHFGNGTRLTVT.

This clonotype was counted many times. V gene TRBV20-1 combines with J gene TRBJ2-1, with no clear D. CDR1 is DFQATT, CDR2 SNEGSKA, per germline (reference sequence). This CDR3 comprises 15 residues. Trimming removed 3 bases from V and 4 bases from J, with 16 bases in between. The CDR3, as DNA: TGCAGTGCTAGGAGACCCTCCGGACCTTACAATGAGCAGTTCTTC. This encodes CSARRPSGPYNEQFF.

This clonotype was counted ten times or more. The chain carries TRBV5-5 and TRBJ1-6; TRBD1 might be the D (6 bases). Per the germline V gene, CDR1 is SGHKS and CDR2 is YYEKEE (reference sequence). The CDR3 has 15 amino acids. V lost 4 bases to trimming and J lost 14 bases, with 22 bases between them. CDR3 in DNA: TGTGCCAGCAGCAGCTCCGGGACCAGGGGCCGTGCCCTCCACTTT. It encodes CASSSSGTRGRALHF.

This clonotype was seen many times. The chain employs TRBV7-6 and TRBJ1-6; tentatively, D is TRBD1 (6 bases). V was pared by 1 base and J by 2 bases, with 15 bases between. The CDR3 has 18 amino acids. Germline V gene lookup returns CDR1 SGHVS and CDR2 FNYEAQ. The CDR3 sequence is CASSLGMSGGPYNSPLHF. CDR3 DNA sequence: TGTGCCAGCAGCTTAGGAATGTCGGGGGGCCCCTATAATTCACCCCTCCACTTT.

This clonotype was counted only a few times. This chain uses TRBV3-1 with TRBJ2-2; D is unclear. The CDR3 totals 14 residues. Trimming pared 1 base from V and 8 bases from J, leaving 11 bases between. Germline V gene sequence: CDR1 LGHDT, CDR2 YNNKEL (reference sequence). The CDR3 loop reads CASSQGWAGGELFF. For the CDR3, the DNA is TGTGCCAGCAGCCAAGGGTGGGCCGGTGGGGAGCTGTTTTTT.

In this sample, this clonotype turned up a few times. The genes are TRBV2 and TRBJ2-7; D is unclear. Germline loops: CDR1 SNHLY, CDR2 FYNNEI. V lost 10 bases, J lost 7 bases, and 17 bases lay in between. This CDR3 has 12 amino acids. The CDR3 loop reads CATNGSPSEQYF. CDR3 bases: TGTGCCACCAATGGGTCCCCAAGTGAGCAGTACTTC.

CDR3 in amino acids: CSARLAGTDTQYF. Written as DNA, the CDR3 is TGCAGTGCTAGGCTAGCCGGCACAGATACGCAGTATTTT. The rearrangement uses TRBV29-1 and TRBJ2-3, with a weak D call TRBD2 (5 bases). The CDR3 spans 13 residues. Germline CDR1 is SQVTM and CDR2 is ANQGSEA.

This sequence joins TRBV5-5 and TRBJ2-5, with 9 bases that match TRBD2. The CDR3 covers 16 residues. The V segment lost 0 bases and the J segment 5 bases; nucleotides outside the gene matches: 8. Germline loops: CDR1 SGHKS, CDR2 YYEKEE (reference sequence). The CDR3 bases are TGTGCCAGCAGCTTGGGGCAGCGGGGGGATACGGAGACCCAGTACTTC. This sequence encodes CASSLGQRGDTETQYF. Supplemented by reference TRBV5-5 and TRBJ2-5, the full variable domain reads DAGVTQSPTHLIKTRGQQVTLRCSPISGHKSVSWYQQVLGQGPQFIFQYYEKEERGRGNFPDRFSARQFPNYSSELNVNALLLGDSALYLCASSLGQRGDTETQYFGPGTRLLVL.

This clonotype was counted many times. The V gene is TRBV12-3 or TRBV12-4, the J gene TRBJ1-6; D is perhaps TRBD1 (5 bases). V lost 3 bases and J 11 bases, leaving 8 bases between the germline ends. The CDR3 runs 12 residues. Here the CDR3 reads CASSFGGPPLHF. The CDR3, as DNA: TGTGCCAGCAGTTTCGGGGGTCCACCCCTCCACTTT.

Turning to this clonotype: This could be a read error, since a much larger clone is one nucleotide away. V gene TRBV25-1 combines with J gene TRBJ1-5; D might be TRBD1 (5 bases). The CDR3 covers 14 residues. CDR1 is MGHDK and CDR2 is SYGVNS in the germline V gene. DNA of the CDR3: TGTGCCACCCCCGGGGGGAATGGCAATCAGCCCCTGCATTTT. It is translated as CATPGGNGNQPLHF. Full variable domain (missing parts from reference TRBV25-1 and TRBJ1-5): EADIYQTPRYLVIGTGKKITLECSQTMGHDKMYWYQQDPGMELHLIHYSYGVNSTEKGDLSSESTVSRIRTEHFPLTLESARPSHTSQYLCATPGGNGNQPLHFGDGTRLSIL.

This clonotype was found many times. The J gene is TRBJ1-6, the V gene TRBV2; D call uncertain. Per germline, CDR1 SNHLY and CDR2 FYNNEI. V gave up 5 bases and J gave up 8 bases, with 10 bases separating them. CDR3 length: 13 amino acids. The CDR3 sequence: CASSPSNDSPLHF. The CDR3 DNA sequence: TGTGCCAGCAGTCCATCTAACGATTCACCCCTCCACTTT.

In this sample, this clonotype turned up many times. The chain joins TRBV9 to TRBJ2-6; D gene ambiguous. The V end was cut by 2 bases, the J end by 4 bases, with 22 bases between. CDR3 length: 19 amino acids. Germline lookup yields CDR1 SGDLS and CDR2 YYNGEE. CDR3 region: CASSVGWMWGTGGANVLTF. As DNA, the CDR3 is TGTGCCAGCAGCGTGGGGTGGATGTGGGGAACGGGCGGGGCCAACGTCCTGACTTTC.

This clonotype came up many times. The chain carries TRBV12-3 or TRBV12-4 and TRBJ1-1; perhaps TRBD1 as D (6 bases). This CDR3 is 16 amino acids long. Trimming took off 9 bases at V and 0 bases at J, with 20 bases between the two ends. CDR3 nucleotide sequence: TGTGCCAGTGGCCGGTTTAAGGGGGACATGAACACTGAAGCTTTCTTT. Amino acid sequence: CASGRFKGDMNTEAFF.

This clonotype was counted ten times or more. The gene calls are TRBV12-3 or TRBV12-4 and TRBJ2-7; D call uncertain. Trimming stripped 5 bases from V and 2 bases from J, with 7 bases between. This CDR3 is 12 amino acids long. CDR3 in DNA: TGTGCCAGCAGTCCCCCCACCTACGAGCAGTACTTC. It codes for CASSPPTYEQYF.

A note on this clonotype: It may be a read error: a sequence one base away is much more abundant. This chain links TRBV5-1 with TRBJ1-4; D is undetermined. The germline gives CDR1 SGHRS, CDR2 YFSETQ. The CDR3 totals 13 residues. The CDR3 spells CASAEQPNENLFF. The CDR3 bases are TGCGCCAGCGCCGAACAGCCTAATGAAAATCTGTTTTTT. Based on the CDR3 plus reference TRBV5-1 and TRBJ1-4, the full variable domain is KAGVTQTPRYLIKTRGQQVTLSCSPISGHRSVSWYQQTPGQGLQFLFEYFSETQRNKGNFPGRFSGRQFSNSRSEMNVSTLELGDSALYLCASAEQPNENLFFGSGTQLSVL.

This clonotype has ten or more counts. The V gene is TRBV7-6, the J gene TRBJ2-3, with a weak D call TRBD1 (5 bases). Trimming pared 0 bases from V and 0 bases from J, leaving 13 bases between. Germline CDR1 SGHVS, CDR2 FNYEAQ. The CDR3 length is 17 residues. The CDR3 sequence: CASSLASGAFSTDTQYF. The DNA of the CDR3 is TGTGCCAGCAGCTTAGCGAGTGGGGCCTTCAGCACAGATACGCAGTATTTT.

The chain employs TRBV2 and TRBJ2-1; D possibly uses TRBD1 or TRBD2 (6 bases each). CDR1 and CDR2 (germline): SNHLY, FYNNEI. The CDR3 is made up of 16 amino acids. V lost 4 bases and J 6 bases, leaving 19 bases between the germline ends. Here the CDR3 reads CASSVSNREDPNEQFF. The CDR3 region has the DNA TGTGCCAGCAGTGTTTCCAACAGGGAGGACCCCAATGAGCAGTTCTTC.

In DNA form, the CDR3 reads TGTGCCACCATGGGTGACACCGGGGAGCTGTTTTTT. Protein sequence: CATMGDTGELFF. The chain recombines TRBV24-1 with TRBJ2-2; the D is unclear. V was pared by 8 bases and J by 3 bases, with 6 bases between. Per the germline V gene, CDR1 is KGHDR and CDR2 is SFDVKD. The CDR3 totals 12 residues.

The V and J genes are TRBV2 and TRBJ1-4; tentatively, D is TRBD1 (5 bases). V lost 6 bases to trimming and J lost 8 bases, with 16 bases between them. Germline CDR1 reads SNHLY; CDR2 reads FYNNEI. CDR3 length: 14 amino acids. DNA of the CDR3: TGTGCCAGCAGGGGGACCGTCGCCAGCGAAAAACTGTTTTTT. It yields the protein CASRGTVASEKLFF.

The table lists this clonotype with a few counts. V and J are TRBV10-3 and TRBJ2-7; 7 nucleotides line up with TRBD2. Unmatched junction bases numbered 13, after V lost 8 bases and J lost 6 bases. CDR3 length equals 14 residues. Germline CDR1 ENHRY, CDR2 SYGVKD. CDR3 nucleotide sequence: TGTGCCATCGGGGGAGGCGGGAGTAACACCGAGCAGTACTTC. This gives the protein CAIGGGGSNTEQYF.

This clonotype was found many times. The chain recombines TRBV19 with TRBJ1-6, with 9 positions matching TRBD1. In germline, CDR1 is LNHDA, CDR2 SQIVND (reference sequence). The CDR3 contains 16 residues. The trim removed 0 bases at V and 10 bases at J, leaving 7 bases unmatched. The CDR3 spells CASSIDPGTGFSPLHF. For the CDR3, the DNA is TGTGCCAGTAGTATAGATCCCGGGACAGGGTTCTCACCCCTCCACTTT.